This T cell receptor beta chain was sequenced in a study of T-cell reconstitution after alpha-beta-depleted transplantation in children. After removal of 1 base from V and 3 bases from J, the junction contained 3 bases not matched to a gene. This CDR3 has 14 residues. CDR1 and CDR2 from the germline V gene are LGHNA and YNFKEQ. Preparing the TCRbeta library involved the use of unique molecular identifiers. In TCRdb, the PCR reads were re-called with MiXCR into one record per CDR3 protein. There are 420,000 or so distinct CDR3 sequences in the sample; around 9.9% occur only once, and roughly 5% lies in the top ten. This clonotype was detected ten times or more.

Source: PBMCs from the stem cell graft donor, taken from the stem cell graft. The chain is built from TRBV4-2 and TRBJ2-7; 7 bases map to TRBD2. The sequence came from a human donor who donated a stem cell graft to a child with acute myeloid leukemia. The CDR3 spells CASSQGTSIYEQYF. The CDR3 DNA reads TGTGCCAGCAGCCAAGGGACTAGTATCTACGAGCAGTACTTC.